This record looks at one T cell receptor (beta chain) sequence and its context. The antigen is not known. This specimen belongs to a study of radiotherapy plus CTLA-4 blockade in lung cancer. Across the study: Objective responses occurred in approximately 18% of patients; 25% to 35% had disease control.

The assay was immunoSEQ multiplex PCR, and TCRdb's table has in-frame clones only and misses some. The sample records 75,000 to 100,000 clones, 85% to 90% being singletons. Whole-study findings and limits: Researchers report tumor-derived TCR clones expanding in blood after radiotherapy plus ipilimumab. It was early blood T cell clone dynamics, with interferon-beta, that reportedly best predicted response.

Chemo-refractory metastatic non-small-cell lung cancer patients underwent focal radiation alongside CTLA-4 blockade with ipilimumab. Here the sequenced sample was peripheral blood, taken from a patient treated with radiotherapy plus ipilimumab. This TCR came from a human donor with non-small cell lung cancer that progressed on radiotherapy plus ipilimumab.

CDR3 sequence: CASSYSREYNEQFF. In nucleotides, the CDR3 is TGTGCCAGCAGTTACTCCCGGGAGTACAATGAGCAGTTCTTC. V and J are TRBV6-5 and TRBJ2-1; D perhaps matches TRBD2 (6 bases). The germline gives CDR1 MNHEY, CDR2 SVGAGI. The V end was cut by 0 bases, the J end by 4 bases, with 7 bases between. The CDR3 runs 14 residues.